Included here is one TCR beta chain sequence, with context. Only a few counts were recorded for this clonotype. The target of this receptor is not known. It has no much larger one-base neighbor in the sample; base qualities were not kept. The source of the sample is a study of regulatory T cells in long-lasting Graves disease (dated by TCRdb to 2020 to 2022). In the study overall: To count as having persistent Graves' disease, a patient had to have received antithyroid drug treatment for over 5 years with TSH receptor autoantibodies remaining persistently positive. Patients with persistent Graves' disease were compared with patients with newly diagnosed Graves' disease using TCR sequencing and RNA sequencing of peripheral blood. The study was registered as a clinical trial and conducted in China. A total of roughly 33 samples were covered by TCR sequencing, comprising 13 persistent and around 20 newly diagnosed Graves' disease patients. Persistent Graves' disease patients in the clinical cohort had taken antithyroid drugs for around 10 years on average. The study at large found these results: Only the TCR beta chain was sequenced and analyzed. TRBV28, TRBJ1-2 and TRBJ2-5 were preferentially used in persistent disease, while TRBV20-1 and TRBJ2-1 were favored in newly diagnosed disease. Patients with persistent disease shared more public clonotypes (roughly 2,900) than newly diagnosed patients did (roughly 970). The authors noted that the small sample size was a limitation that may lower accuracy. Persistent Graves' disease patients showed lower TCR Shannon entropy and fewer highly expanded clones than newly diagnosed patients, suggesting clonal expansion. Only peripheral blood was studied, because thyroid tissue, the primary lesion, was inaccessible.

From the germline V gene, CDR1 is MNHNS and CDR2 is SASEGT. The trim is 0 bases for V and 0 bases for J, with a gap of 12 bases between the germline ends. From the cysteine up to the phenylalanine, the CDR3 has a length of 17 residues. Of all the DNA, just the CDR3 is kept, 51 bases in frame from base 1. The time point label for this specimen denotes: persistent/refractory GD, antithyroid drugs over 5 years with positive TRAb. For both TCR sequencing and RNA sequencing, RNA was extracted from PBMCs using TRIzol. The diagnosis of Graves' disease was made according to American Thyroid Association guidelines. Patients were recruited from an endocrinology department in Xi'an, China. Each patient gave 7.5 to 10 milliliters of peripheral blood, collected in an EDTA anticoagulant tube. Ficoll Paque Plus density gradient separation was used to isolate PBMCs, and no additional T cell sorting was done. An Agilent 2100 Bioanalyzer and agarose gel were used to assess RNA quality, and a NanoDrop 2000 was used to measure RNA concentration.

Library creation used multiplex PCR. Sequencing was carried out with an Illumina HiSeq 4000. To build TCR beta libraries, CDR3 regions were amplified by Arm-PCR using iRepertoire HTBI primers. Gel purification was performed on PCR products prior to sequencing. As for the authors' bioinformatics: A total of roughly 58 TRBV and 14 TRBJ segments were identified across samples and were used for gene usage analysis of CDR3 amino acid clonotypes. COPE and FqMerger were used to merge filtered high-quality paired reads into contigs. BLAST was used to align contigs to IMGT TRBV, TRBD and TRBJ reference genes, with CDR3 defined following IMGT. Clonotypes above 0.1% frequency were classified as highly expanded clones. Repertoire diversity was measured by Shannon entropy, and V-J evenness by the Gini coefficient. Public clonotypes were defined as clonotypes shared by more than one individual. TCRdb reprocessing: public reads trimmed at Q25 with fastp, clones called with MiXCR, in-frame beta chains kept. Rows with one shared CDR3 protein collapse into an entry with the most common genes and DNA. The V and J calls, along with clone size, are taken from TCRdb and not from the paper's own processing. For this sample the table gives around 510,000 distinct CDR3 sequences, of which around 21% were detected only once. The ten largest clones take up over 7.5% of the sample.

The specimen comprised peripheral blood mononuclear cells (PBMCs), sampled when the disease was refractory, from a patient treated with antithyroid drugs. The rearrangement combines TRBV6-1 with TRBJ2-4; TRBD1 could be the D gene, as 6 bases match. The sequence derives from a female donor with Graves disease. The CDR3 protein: CASSEAGALLAKNIQYF. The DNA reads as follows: TGTGCCAGCAGTGAAGCGGGGGCCCTTCTAGCCAAAAACATTCAGTACTTC.